A few counts support the clone carrying this TCR beta chain. This sample stems from a study of early T cells in non-severe SARS-CoV-2 infection. Each CDR3 protein gets one entry after TCRdb re-called the 5' RACE reads with MiXCR. The sample lists tens of thousands of distinct CDR3 sequences, 12% seen once, with around 16% in the top ten. V was cut by 5 bases and J by 0 bases, with 14 bases left in between. CDR3 size: 16 residues. Germline V gene data show CDR1 as LNHDA and CDR2 as SQIVND (reference sequence). Sequenced sample: whole blood. The origin of this receptor is an adult who was a healthcare worker with PCR-confirmed SARS-CoV-2 infection or an uninfected control (not recorded which). This chain joins TRBV19 and TRBJ2-1; D may correspond to TRBD1 or TRBD2 (5 bases each). CDR3 amino acids: CASSVAGTSSYNEQFF. CDR3 coding DNA: TGTGCCAGTAGTGTAGCAGGGACGAGCTCCTACAATGAGCAGTTCTTC. Using reference TRBV19 and TRBJ2-1 for the parts outside the CDR3, the full variable domain is DGGITQSPKYLFRKEGQNVTLSCEQNLNHDAMYWYRQDPGQGLRLIYYSQIVNDFQKGDIAEGYSVSREKKESFPLTVTSAQKNPTAFYLCASSVAGTSSYNEQFFGPGTRLTVL.